This T cell receptor beta chain derives from a study of blood T cell repertoires in COVID-19. Study summary: The United States, Italy and Spain were the sources of the acute and convalescent COVID-19 samples. T cells, B-cell-depleted T cells, or PBMCs provided the cDNA or gDNA that served as material.

V lost 7 bases and J 0 bases, leaving 10 bases between the germline ends. In germline, CDR1 is SQVTM, CDR2 ANQGSEA. The CDR3 extends over 13 amino acids. In the authors' methods: By means of reference gene primer amplification, nucleated cell counts were estimated. Generated by immunoSEQ multiplex PCR, the TCRdb table keeps only in-frame clones and is missing some. V, J and clone size derive from that table, while D and trimming were established from the DNA sequence. The repertoire includes 270,000 or so clones, roughly nine tenths of them detected once, and around 10% sits in the top ten. The Seattle site enrolled patients during active infection and followed them longitudinally.

The chain is built from TRBV29-1 and TRBJ1-5, with D hard to call. The receptor was derived from a woman in her twenties or thirties with COVID-19, enrolled during active disease. The sample consisted of peripheral blood. The CDR3 sequence is CSDGVYSNQPQHF. The CDR3 bases are TGCAGCGACGGGGTTTATAGCAATCAGCCCCAGCATTTT.